This T cell receptor beta chain is drawn from a study of shared clonotypes between healthy human individuals. Study at large: Two women and three men aged 18 to 49 served as donors.

CDR1 is SGHNT, CDR2 YENEEA, per germline. Trimming shortened V by 1 base and J by 6 bases, and 9 bases separated the two germline ends. This CDR3 spans 14 amino acids. Everyone who donated was a Caucasian adult who lived in Nashville, Tennessee. Replicate PCRs for unsorted PBMC used 250 to 300 ng DNA (around 30,000 T cell genomes). Study processing details: As immunoSEQ supplied junction-only sequences (without quality scores), filtering differed. Here immunoSEQ multiplex PCR was the method, and the copy in TCRdb shows in-frame clones only, minus some. From that table come the V and J calls and clone size; the DNA was used to work out D and trimming. There are 490,000 or so clones in the sample; approximately 79% occur only once, and 9.5% to 15% lies in the top ten.

The TCR was taken from a woman between 40 and 50 years old in good health. Some clones in this sample may be carry-over from other donors' samples. Sequencing was carried out using PBMCs. The V gene is TRBV11-3, the J gene TRBJ2-2; maybe TRBD2 (5 bases). This chain's CDR3 is CASSLGGWSGELFF. The CDR3 DNA sequence: TGTGCCAGCAGCTTAGGCGGGTGGTCCGGGGAGCTGTTTTTT. The whole variable domain, filled in from reference TRBV11-3 and TRBJ2-2, reads EAGVVQSPRYKIIEKKQPVAFWCNPISGHNTLYWYLQNLGQGPELLIRYENEEAVDDSQLPKDRFSAERLKGVDSTLKIQPAELGDSAVYLCASSLGGWSGELFFGEGSRLTVL.